One sample yielded the 19 T cell receptor beta chains listed below, sequenced in a study of T cell repertoires in cytomegalovirus infection. Antigen specificity for these receptors is unknown. From the reads, TCRdb called clonotypes with MiXCR, one entry per CDR3 protein. The data hold 380,000 or so distinct CDR3 sequences, with about 32% observed a single time. Sequencing was performed on cultured PBMCs, taken from culture after CMV antigen stimulation. Receptors originate from a human donor in good health (CMV status not recorded). Some clones in this sample may be carry-over from other donors' samples.

A few counts support this clonotype. The genes are TRBV15 and TRBJ2-1; perhaps TRBD1 as D (6 bases). The CDR3 is 14 residues long. V was clipped by 4 bases and J by 4 bases, with 11 bases between them. Germline CDR1 is LNHNV and CDR2 is YYDKDF (reference sequence). The DNA of the CDR3 is TGTGCCACCAGCATAAGGACAGATTACAATGAGCAGTTCTTC. Encoded protein: CATSIRTDYNEQFF.

A single count supports this clonotype. The chain links TRBV20-1 to TRBJ2-1; 10 bases fit TRBD2. From germline, CDR1 is DFQATT and CDR2 SNEGSKA (reference sequence). This CDR3 is built from 14 residues. With V trimmed by 0 bases and J by 8 bases, 4 bases remained unmatched. The CDR3 protein is CSAREPSGRDEQFF. The DNA for the CDR3 is TGCAGTGCTAGAGAACCCAGCGGGAGGGATGAGCAGTTCTTC.

The genes are TRBV12-3 or TRBV12-4 and TRBJ1-3; no firm D call. The CDR3 has 14 residues. Trimming pared 3 bases from V and 4 bases from J, leaving 10 bases between. CDR3: CASSFENYGNTIYF. As DNA, the CDR3 is TGTGCCAGCAGTTTCGAGAATTACGGAAACACCATATATTTT.

V usage is TRBV25-1 and J usage is TRBJ2-1; 12 positions match TRBD2. Germline-derived CDR1 and CDR2 are MGHDK and SYGVNS. The CDR3 is 16 residues long. V lost 7 bases to trimming and J lost 1 base; unmatched junction nucleotides: 5. CDR3 DNA sequence: TGTGCCAGCATAGGGACTAGCGGGCCATCCTACAATGAGCAGTTCTTC. This encodes CASIGTSGPSYNEQFF.

This clonotype was picked up a small number of times. V and J are TRBV27 and TRBJ1-5, with 8 nucleotides matching TRBD1. Germline values: CDR1 MNHEY, CDR2 SMNVEV (reference sequence). The J segment lost 8 bases and the V segment lost 5 bases, leaving 5 bases of the junction unmatched. The CDR3 extends over 13 amino acids. CDR3 residues: CASSRTGLEPQHF. The CDR3 DNA follows: TGTGCCAGCAGTCGGACAGGGTTAGAGCCCCAGCATTTT.

This clonotype was picked up many times. The chain combines TRBV28 with TRBJ2-7, with 8 nucleotides matching TRBD2. V gave up 5 bases and J gave up 2 bases; unmatched junction bases: 8. The V gene's germline CDR1 is MDHEN and CDR2 SYDVKM. CDR3 size: 15 residues. The CDR3 is CASSPGSSGAYEQYF. For the CDR3, the DNA is TGTGCCAGCAGTCCGGGGAGTAGCGGGGCCTACGAGCAGTACTTC.

In its sample, this clonotype was seen a few times. This sequence joins TRBV7-9 and TRBJ2-1; 10 nucleotides agree with TRBD2. CDR1 SEHNR and CDR2 FQNEAQ come from the germline V gene (reference sequence). J lost 5 bases, V lost 6 bases, and 10 bases had no gene match. This CDR3 region has 16 residues. Here the CDR3 reads CASSSSGRTHHNEQFF. The DNA of the CDR3 is TGTGCCAGCAGTAGTAGCGGGAGGACACACCACAATGAGCAGTTCTTC.

This clonotype has more than one count but fewer than ten. The V call is TRBV28, the J call TRBJ2-7, with 7 positions matching TRBD2. The J segment lost 7 bases and the V segment lost 5 bases, leaving 14 bases of the junction unmatched. The CDR3 runs 15 residues. Germline lookup yields CDR1 MDHEN and CDR2 SYDVKM. CDR3 region: CASSPGMRETWEQYF. The CDR3 nucleotides read TGTGCCAGCAGTCCAGGGATGCGGGAGACGTGGGAGCAGTACTTC.

CDR3 residues: CASSLAGLPPRETQYF. CDR3 coding DNA: TGTGCCAGCAGCTTAGCGGGACTGCCTCCTAGGGAGACCCAGTACTTC. This chain joins TRBV7-2 and TRBJ2-5; a weak D match, TRBD2 (6 bases). CDR1 and CDR2 (germline): SGHTA, FQGNSA. Trimming cost V 0 bases and J 5 bases, with 16 bases left between them. The CDR3 is made up of 16 amino acids.

This clonotype was observed a few times. The chain employs TRBV6-2 or TRBV6-3 and TRBJ1-1; no reliable D call. Germline CDR1 is MNHEY and CDR2 is SVGEGT. The V end lost 7 bases, the J end lost 1 base, and 10 bases lay between the germline ends. This CDR3 region has 13 residues. As DNA, the CDR3 is TGTGCCAGCACCACCCGGAGGAACACTGAAGCTTTCTTT. Protein sequence: CASTTRRNTEAFF.

This clonotype was picked up a small number of times. The chain links TRBV6-1 to TRBJ1-2; tentative D call: TRBD1 (5 bases). Per germline, CDR1 MNHNS and CDR2 SASEGT. CDR3 size: 11 residues. V was pared by 10 bases and J by 5 bases, with 11 bases between. The CDR3 sequence: CANWEGYGYTF. CDR3 nucleotide sequence: TGTGCCAACTGGGAGGGGTATGGCTACACCTTC.

The chain has TRBV9 and TRBJ2-1; D may correspond to TRBD1 or TRBD2 (5 bases each). Germline CDR1 and CDR2: SGDLS and YYNGEE. The length of the CDR3 is 15 residues. Trimming cost V 0 bases and J 10 bases, with 17 bases left between them. CDR3 nucleotide sequence: TGTGCCAGCAGCGTAGCTGGCGGGTGGCAGGGCGAGCAGTTCTTC. Translation gives CASSVAGGWQGEQFF.

This clonotype was observed a handful of times. The chain has TRBV12-3 or TRBV12-4 and TRBJ2-5, with D possibly matching TRBD1 (5 bases). Trimming shortened V by 4 bases and J by 4 bases, and 13 bases separated the two germline ends. The CDR3 runs to 14 residues. CDR3 DNA sequence: TGTGCCAGCAGTTGGCGACAGCAAGGAGAGACCCAGTACTTC. Amino acids: CASSWRQQGETQYF.

Regarding this clonotype: A read error may explain this, as a much larger clone is one base away. The chain couples TRBV7-2 to TRBJ1-1, with D unresolved. Germline V lookup: CDR1 SGHTA, CDR2 FQGNSA. This CDR3 comprises 16 residues. The CDR3 reads CVSSLLQLLMNTEAFF. CDR3 coding DNA: TGTGTCAGCAGCTTACTCCAGCTCCTCATGAACACTGAAGCTTTCTTT.

This clonotype was counted ten times or more. This chain links TRBV7-2 with TRBJ2-5; 11 nucleotides line up with TRBD2. Germline lookup yields CDR1 SGHTA and CDR2 FQGNSA. The CDR3 has 17 residues. J was trimmed by 4 bases and V by 1 base; bases with no gene match: 8. This chain's CDR3 is CASSLGRPLAGGETQYF. CDR3 in DNA: TGTGCCAGCAGCTTAGGTCGCCCTCTAGCGGGAGGAGAGACCCAGTACTTC.

The rearrangement links TRBV28 to TRBJ2-7; D may be TRBD1 (5 bases). Trimming removed 6 bases at V and 2 bases at J, with 14 bases between. CDR3 length: 14 residues. The germline gives CDR1 MDHEN, CDR2 SYDVKM. CDR3 sequence (DNA): TGTGCCAGCAGCGAGTTCGCCAGGGCCTACGAGCAGTACTTC. Encoded protein: CASSEFARAYEQYF.

V usage is TRBV7-9 and J usage is TRBJ1-4; 8 bases align to TRBD1. Trimming cost V 2 bases and J 1 base; bases outside gene matches: 3. The CDR3 has 16 amino acids. Germline loops: CDR1 SEHNR, CDR2 FQNEAQ (reference sequence). The CDR3 bases are TGTGCCAGCAGCTTATACGGACAGGGAACTAATGAAAAACTGTTTTTT. Its protein product is CASSLYGQGTNEKLFF.

The chain has TRBV19 and TRBJ1-4; 9 bases map to TRBD1. J lost 5 bases, V lost 7 bases, and 5 bases had no gene match. The CDR3 spans 14 residues. CDR1 and CDR2 from the germline V gene are LNHDA and SQIVND (reference sequence). This CDR3 reads CASKRTGENEKLFF. CDR3 nucleotides: TGTGCCAGTAAACGGACAGGGGAAAATGAAAAACTGTTTTTT.

This clonotype showed up just a few times. V is TRBV27 and J is TRBJ2-3; D may be TRBD2 (5 bases). The CDR3 is 14 amino acids. Germline CDR1 is MNHEY and CDR2 is SMNVEV (reference sequence). Trimming took 2 bases from V and 2 from J, leaving 8 bases between them. CDR3 in DNA: TGTGCCAGCAGTTTAATGGGAGTCACAGATACGCAGTATTTT. Translation: CASSLMGVTDTQYF.